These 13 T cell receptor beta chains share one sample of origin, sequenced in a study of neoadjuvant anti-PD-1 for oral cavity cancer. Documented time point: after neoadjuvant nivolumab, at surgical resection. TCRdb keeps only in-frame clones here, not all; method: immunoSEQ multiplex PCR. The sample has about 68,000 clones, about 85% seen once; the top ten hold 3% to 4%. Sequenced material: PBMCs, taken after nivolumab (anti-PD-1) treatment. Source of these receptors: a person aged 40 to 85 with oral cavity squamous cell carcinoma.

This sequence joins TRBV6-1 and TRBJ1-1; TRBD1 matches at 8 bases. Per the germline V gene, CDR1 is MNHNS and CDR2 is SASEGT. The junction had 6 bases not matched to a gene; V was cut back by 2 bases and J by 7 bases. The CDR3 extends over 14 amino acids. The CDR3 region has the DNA TGTGCCAGCAGTGAAAGGACAGGGTCGGGTGAAGCTTTCTTT. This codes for CASSERTGSGEAFF.

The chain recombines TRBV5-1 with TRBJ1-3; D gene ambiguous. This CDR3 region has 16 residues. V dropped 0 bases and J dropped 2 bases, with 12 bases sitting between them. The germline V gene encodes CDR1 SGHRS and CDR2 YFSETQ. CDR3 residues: CASSLAIGGPGNTIYF. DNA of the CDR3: TGCGCCAGCAGCTTGGCCATTGGAGGGCCTGGAAACACCATATATTTT.

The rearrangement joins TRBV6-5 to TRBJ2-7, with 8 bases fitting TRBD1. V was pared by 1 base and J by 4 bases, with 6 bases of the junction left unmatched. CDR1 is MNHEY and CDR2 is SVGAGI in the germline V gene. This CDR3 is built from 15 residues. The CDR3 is CASSYLTGGGYEQYF. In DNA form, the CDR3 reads TGTGCCAGCAGTTACTTAACAGGGGGTGGTTACGAGCAGTACTTC.

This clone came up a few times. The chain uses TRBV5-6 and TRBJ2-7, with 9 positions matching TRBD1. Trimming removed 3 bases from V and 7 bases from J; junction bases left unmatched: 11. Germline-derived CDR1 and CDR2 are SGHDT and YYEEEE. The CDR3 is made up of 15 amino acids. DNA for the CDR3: TGTGCCAGCAGCTCCGGGACAGGGATCCTTCGAGAGCAGTACTTC. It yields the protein CASSSGTGILREQYF.

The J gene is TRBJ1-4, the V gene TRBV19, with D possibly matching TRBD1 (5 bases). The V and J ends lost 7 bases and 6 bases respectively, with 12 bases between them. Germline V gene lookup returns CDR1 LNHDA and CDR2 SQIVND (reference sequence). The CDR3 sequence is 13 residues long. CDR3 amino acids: CASKGREDEKLFF. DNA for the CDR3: TGTGCCAGTAAGGGCAGGGAGGATGAAAAACTGTTTTTT.

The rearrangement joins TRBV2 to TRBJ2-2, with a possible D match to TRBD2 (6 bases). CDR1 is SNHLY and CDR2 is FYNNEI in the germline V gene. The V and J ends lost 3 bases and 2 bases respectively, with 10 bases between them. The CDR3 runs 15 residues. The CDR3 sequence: CASSEGLLNTGELFF. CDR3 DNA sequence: TGTGCCAGCAGTGAGGGACTCTTAAACACCGGGGAGCTGTTTTTT.

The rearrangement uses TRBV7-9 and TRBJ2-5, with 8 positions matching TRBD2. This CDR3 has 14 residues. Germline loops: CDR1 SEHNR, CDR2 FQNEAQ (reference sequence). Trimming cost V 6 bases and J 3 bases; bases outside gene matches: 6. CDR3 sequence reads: CASSSSGWEETQYF. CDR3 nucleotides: TGTGCCAGCAGTTCTAGCGGGTGGGAAGAGACCCAGTACTTC.

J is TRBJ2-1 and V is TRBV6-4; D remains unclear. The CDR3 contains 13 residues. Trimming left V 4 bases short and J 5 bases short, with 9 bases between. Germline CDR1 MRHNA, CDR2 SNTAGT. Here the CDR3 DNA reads TGTGCCAGCAGTGTTGAGCTCCACAATGAGCAGTTCTTC. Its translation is CASSVELHNEQFF.

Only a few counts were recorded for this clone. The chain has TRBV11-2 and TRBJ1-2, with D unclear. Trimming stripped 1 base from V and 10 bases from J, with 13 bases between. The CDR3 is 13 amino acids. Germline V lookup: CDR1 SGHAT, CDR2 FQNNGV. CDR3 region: CASSLVEGKDYTF. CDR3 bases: TGTGCCAGCAGCTTAGTCGAAGGGAAGGACTACACCTTC.

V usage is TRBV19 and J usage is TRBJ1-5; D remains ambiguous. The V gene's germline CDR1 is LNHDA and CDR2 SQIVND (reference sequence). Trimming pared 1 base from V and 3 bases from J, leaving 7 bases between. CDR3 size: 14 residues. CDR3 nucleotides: TGTGCCAGTAGTATAGTGTACAACAATCAGCCCCAGCATTTT. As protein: CASSIVYNNQPQHF.

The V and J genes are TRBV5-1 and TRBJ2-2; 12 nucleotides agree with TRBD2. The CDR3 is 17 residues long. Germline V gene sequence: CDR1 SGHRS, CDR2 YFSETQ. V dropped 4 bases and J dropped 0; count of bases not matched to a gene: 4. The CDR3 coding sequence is TGCGCCAGCAGCCCACTAGCGGGAGGCTCGAACACCGGGGAGCTGTTTTTT. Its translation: CASSPLAGGSNTGELFF. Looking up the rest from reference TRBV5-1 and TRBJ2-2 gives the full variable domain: KAGVTQTPRYLIKTRGQQVTLSCSPISGHRSVSWYQQTPGQGLQFLFEYFSETQRNKGNFPGRFSGRQFSNSRSEMNVSTLELGDSALYLCASSPLAGGSNTGELFFGEGSRLTVL.

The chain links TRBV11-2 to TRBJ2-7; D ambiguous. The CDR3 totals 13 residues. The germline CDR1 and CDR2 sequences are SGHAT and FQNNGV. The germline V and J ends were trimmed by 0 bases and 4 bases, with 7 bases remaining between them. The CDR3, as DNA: TGTGCCAGCAGCTTAGAAGCGAGATACGAGCAGTACTTC. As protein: CASSLEARYEQYF.

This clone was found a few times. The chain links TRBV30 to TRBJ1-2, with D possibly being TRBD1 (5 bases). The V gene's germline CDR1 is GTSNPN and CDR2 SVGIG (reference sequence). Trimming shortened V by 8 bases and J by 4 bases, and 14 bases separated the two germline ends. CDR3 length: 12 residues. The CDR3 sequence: CAHWSGTYGYTF. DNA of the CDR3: TGTGCCCATTGGTCGGGGACCTATGGCTACACCTTC.